The 11 T cell receptor beta chains in this list originate from one sample, sequenced in a study of T cells after yellow fever vaccination. Each CDR3 protein gets one entry after TCRdb re-called the 5' RACE reads with MiXCR. The table lists a few hundred thousand distinct CDR3 sequences, approximately 8% of them singletons. The sample was PBMCs, taken more than 40 days after the first yellow fever vaccination. Receptors originate from a man between 18 and 35 years old who received the YFV17D yellow fever vaccine.

J is TRBJ2-3 and V is TRBV4-3, with 9 bases identical to TRBD2. V shed 1 base, J shed 4 bases, and the junction held 6 bases outside the gene matches. Germline CDR1 is LGHNA and CDR2 is YSLEER. This CDR3 is built from 16 residues. In DNA form, the CDR3 reads TGCGCCAGCAGCCAAGGGGCGGGGGGGGCCTCAGATACGCAGTATTTT. This sequence encodes CASSQGAGGASDTQYF.

This chain uses TRBV19 with TRBJ2-7; D is perhaps TRBD2 (6 bases). Germline V gene data show CDR1 as LNHDA and CDR2 as SQIVND (reference sequence). CDR3 size: 12 residues. V was clipped by 7 bases and J by 2 bases, with 9 bases between them. For the CDR3, the DNA is TGTGCCAGTACCGGACTAACCTACGAGCAGTACGTC. Translating it yields CASTGLTYEQYV.

The table lists this clonotype with a few counts. This sequence joins TRBV3-1 and TRBJ2-1, with a weak D call TRBD1 (5 bases). Germline V gene sequence: CDR1 LGHDT, CDR2 YNNKEL (reference sequence). The CDR3 has 13 residues. V was shortened by 3 bases and J by 6 bases, with 9 bases between the two germline ends. Here the CDR3 DNA reads TGTGCCAGCAGCCACAACCAGGGCAATGAGCAGTTCTTC. It encodes CASSHNQGNEQFF.

The chain combines TRBV7-2 with TRBJ2-3, with D uncertain. Germline values: CDR1 SGHTA, CDR2 FQGNSA. Trimming removed 2 bases at V and 7 bases at J, with 7 bases between. This CDR3 comprises 12 residues. This CDR3 is CASSLYANTQYF. For the CDR3, the DNA is TGTGCCAGCAGCTTATACGCGAATACGCAGTATTTT.

The CDR3 region is CASRPQGTDTQYF. The CDR3 nucleotides read TGTGCCAGCAGGCCCCAGGGGACAGATACGCAGTATTTT. The V and J genes are TRBV7-9 and TRBJ2-3, with D possibly matching TRBD1 (6 bases). CDR1 and CDR2 (germline): SEHNR, FQNEAQ (reference sequence). The CDR3 has 13 residues. Trimming took off 6 bases at V and 3 bases at J, with 10 bases between the two ends.

J is TRBJ2-7 and V is TRBV7-9, with a possible D match to TRBD2 (7 bases). V was pared by 1 base and J by 2 bases, with 18 bases between. The CDR3 length is 17 residues. The V gene's germline CDR1 is SEHNR and CDR2 FQNEAQ (reference sequence). Here the CDR3 DNA reads TGTGCCAGCAGCTTAGGCGATCGGGGGGCAGGGACCTACGAGCAGTACGTC. This encodes CASSLGDRGAGTYEQYV.

The V gene is TRBV3-1, the J gene TRBJ2-7, with D possibly matching TRBD1 (5 bases). Germline CDR1 LGHDT, CDR2 YNNKEL (reference sequence). The V and J ends lost 4 bases and 12 bases respectively, with 16 bases between them. The CDR3 contains 12 residues. CDR3 sequence (DNA): TGTGCCAGCAGCCGAACAGGAGAACGGCGGTACTTC. Translated, it gives CASSRTGERRYF.

The sample holds a few counts of this clonotype. The rearrangement links TRBV7-8 to TRBJ2-5; the D gene is possibly TRBD2 (5 bases). The CDR3 contains 13 residues. Germline lookup yields CDR1 SGHVS and CDR2 FQNEAQ. V was clipped by 5 bases and J by 7 bases, with 14 bases between them. The CDR3 loop is CASSLLAPGTQYF. The CDR3, as DNA: TGTGCCAGCAGCCTTCTAGCTCCGGGGACCCAGTACTTC. The full variable domain, completed using reference TRBV7-8 and TRBJ2-5, is GAGVSQSPRYKVAKRGQDVALRCDPISGHVSLFWYQQALGQGPEFLTYFQNEAQLDKSGLPSDRFFAERPEGSVSTLKIQRTQQEDSAVYLCASSLLAPGTQYFGPGTRLLVL.

This clonotype turned up a few times. This chain uses TRBV2 with TRBJ2-7, with 9 bases identical to TRBD1. The CDR3 consists of 15 residues. Germline V gene data show CDR1 as SNHLY and CDR2 as FYNNEI. With V trimmed by 6 bases and J by 3 bases, 9 bases remained unmatched. For the CDR3, the DNA is TGTGCCAGCAGAGCCACGGGACAGGGTAGCTACGAGCAGTACTTC. Amino acid sequence: CASRATGQGSYEQYF.

A remark on this clonotype: One end of the junction is discordant with germline, which a read error may explain. The chain employs TRBV4-3 and TRBJ2-6; possibly TRBD1 for D (5 bases). Germline lookup yields CDR1 LGHNA and CDR2 YSLEER. The CDR3 length is 16 residues. This CDR3 reads CASSQDLAAGANVQTF. DNA for the CDR3: TGCGCCAGCAGCCAAGATCTGGCAGCTGGGGCCAACGTCCAGACTTTC.

The CDR3: CASSLGNGDHYGYTF. In DNA, the CDR3 is TGTGCCAGCAGTTTAGGAAATGGGGACCACTATGGCTACACCTTC. The chain couples TRBV27 to TRBJ1-2; the D gene is possibly TRBD1 (5 bases). The V and J ends lost 2 bases and 3 bases respectively, with 13 bases between them. CDR1 is MNHEY, CDR2 SMNVEV, per germline (reference sequence). CDR3 length: 15 amino acids.